Presented here are 9 T cell receptor beta chains from one specimen sequenced in a study of shared clonotypes between healthy human individuals. Assay: immunoSEQ multiplex PCR; the TCRdb copy retains only in-frame clones and omits some. The sample carries about 1.1 million clones, approximately 77% recorded once. Sequencing input: memory CD4+ T cells from PBMCs. Subset noted: CD45RA-negative fraction. These receptors all stem from a man aged 18 to 29 in good health. Some clones in this sample may be carry-over from other donors' samples.

V and J are TRBV11-3 and TRBJ2-2, with a weak D call TRBD2 (6 bases). CDR1 is SGHNT, CDR2 YENEEA, per germline. CDR3 length: 15 amino acids. With 4 bases removed from V and 0 bases from J, the gap between germline ends came to 9 bases. The CDR3 loop reads CASSSAGTNTGELFF. CDR3 coding DNA: TGTGCCAGCAGCTCGGCGGGAACGAACACCGGGGAGCTGTTTTTT.

Concerning this clone: Mismatch with germline at one junction end may stem from a read error. The chain links TRBV4-1 to TRBJ1-1; no reliable D call. Germline V gene lookup returns CDR1 MGHRA and CDR2 YSYEKL. The CDR3 is made up of 13 amino acids. The CDR3: CAGSQERGTEAFF. For the CDR3, the DNA is TGCGCCGGCAGCCAAGAGCGGGGCACTGAAGCTTTCTTT.

As to this clone: Other DNA variants within this sample encode the same CDR3. J is TRBJ2-2 and V is TRBV5-1, with 7 bases lining up with TRBD1. Trimming took 9 bases from V and 0 from J; bases not matched to a gene: 5. The V gene's germline CDR1 is SGHRS and CDR2 YFSETQ. The CDR3 extends over 14 amino acids. CDR3 sequence (DNA): TGCGCCACCTCGGGGACAGCGAACACCGGGGAGCTGTTTTTT. This codes for CATSGTANTGELFF.

The chain employs TRBV5-4 and TRBJ2-5; 14 bases match TRBD2. Germline loops: CDR1 SGHNT, CDR2 YYREEE (reference sequence). The CDR3 loop spans 15 amino acids. With V trimmed by 4 bases and J by 5 bases, 4 bases remained unmatched. CDR3 nucleotide sequence: TGTGCCAGCAGCCAGGGACTAGCGGGAGAGGAGACCCAGTACTTC. Translation: CASSQGLAGEETQYF.

This chain uses TRBV19 with TRBJ1-5; possible D gene TRBD1, 5 bases. Looked up from germline, CDR1 is LNHDA and CDR2 is SQIVND (reference sequence). This CDR3 comprises 16 residues. V lost 5 bases, J lost 5 bases, and 19 bases lay in between. The CDR3 region is CASSPRVGTVHQPQHF. CDR3 DNA sequence: TGTGCCAGTAGTCCCCGGGTAGGGACGGTACATCAGCCCCAGCATTTT.

This clone was counted between two and nine times. This chain links TRBV4-1 with TRBJ2-5; the D gene is possibly TRBD1 (6 bases). The germline V gene encodes CDR1 MGHRA and CDR2 YSYEKL. This CDR3 comprises 15 residues. Trimming pared 3 bases from V and 5 bases from J, leaving 16 bases between. CDR3 nucleotides: TGCGCCAGCAGCCAGGGCAGGGGCGTTCGTGAGACCCAGTACTTC. Translated: CASSQGRGVRETQYF.

The genes are TRBV7-6 and TRBJ2-1; D unclear. The length of the CDR3 is 16 residues. CDR1 and CDR2 (germline): SGHVS, FNYEAQ. Trimming cost V 0 bases and J 2 bases, with 11 bases left between them. CDR3 loop: CASSLAGGVPYNEQFF. The CDR3 coding sequence is TGTGCCAGCAGCTTAGCTGGTGGCGTTCCCTACAATGAGCAGTTCTTC.

V and J are TRBV7-2 and TRBJ2-5; no clear D. This CDR3 has 11 residues. Per germline, CDR1 SGHTA and CDR2 FQGNSA. The V gene lost 4 bases and the J gene lost 7 bases, with 7 bases spanning the gap. As DNA, the CDR3 is TGTGCCAGCAGCTCCCGAGGGACCCAGTACTTC. This sequence encodes CASSSRGTQYF. Supplemented by reference TRBV7-2 and TRBJ2-5, the full variable domain reads GAGVSQSPSNKVTEKGKDVELRCDPISGHTALYWYRQSLGQGLEFLIYFQGNSAPDKSGLPSDRFSAERTGGSVSTLTIQRTQQEDSAVYLCASSSRGTQYFGPGTRLLVL.

This chain joins TRBV6-6 and TRBJ2-1, with D unresolved. CDR1 and CDR2 from the germline V gene are MNHNY and SVGAGI (reference sequence). The CDR3 sequence is 13 residues long. Trimming pared 0 bases from V and 7 bases from J, leaving 7 bases between. CDR3 nucleotide sequence: TGTGCCAGCAGTTACTCGACGCAGAATGAGCAGTTCTTC. Its protein is CASSYSTQNEQFF.